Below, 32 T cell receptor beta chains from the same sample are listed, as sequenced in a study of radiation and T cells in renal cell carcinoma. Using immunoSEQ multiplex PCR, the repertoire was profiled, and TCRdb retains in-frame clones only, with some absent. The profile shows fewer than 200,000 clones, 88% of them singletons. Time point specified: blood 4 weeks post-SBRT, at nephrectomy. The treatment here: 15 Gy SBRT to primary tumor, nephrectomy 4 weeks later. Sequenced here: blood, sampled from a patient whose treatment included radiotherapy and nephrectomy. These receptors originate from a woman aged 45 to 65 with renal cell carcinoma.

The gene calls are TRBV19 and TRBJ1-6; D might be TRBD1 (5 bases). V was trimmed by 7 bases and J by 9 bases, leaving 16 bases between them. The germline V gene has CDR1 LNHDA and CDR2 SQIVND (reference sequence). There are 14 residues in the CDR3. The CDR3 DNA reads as TGTGCCAGTATGGCGGGGGACGTGAGTTCACCCCTCCACTTT. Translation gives CASMAGDVSSPLHF.

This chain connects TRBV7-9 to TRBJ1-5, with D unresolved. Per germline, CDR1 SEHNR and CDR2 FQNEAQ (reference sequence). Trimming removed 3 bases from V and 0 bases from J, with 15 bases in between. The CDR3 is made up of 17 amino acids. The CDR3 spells CASSLAGELYSNQPQHF. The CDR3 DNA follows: TGTGCCAGCAGCTTGGCAGGAGAACTTTATAGCAATCAGCCCCAGCATTTT. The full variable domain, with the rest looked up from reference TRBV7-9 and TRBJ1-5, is DTGVSQNPRHKITKRGQNVTFRCDPISEHNRLYWYRQTLGQGPEFLTYFQNEAQLEKSRLLSDRFSAERPKGSFSTLEIQRTEQGDSAMYLCASSLAGELYSNQPQHFGDGTRLSIL.

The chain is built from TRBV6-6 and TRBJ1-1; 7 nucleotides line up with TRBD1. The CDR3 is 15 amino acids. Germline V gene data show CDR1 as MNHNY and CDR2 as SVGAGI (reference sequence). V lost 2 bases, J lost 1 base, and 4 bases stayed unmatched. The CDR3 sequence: CASSYVQGSNTEAFF. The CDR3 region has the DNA TGTGCCAGCAGTTACGTACAGGGGTCGAACACTGAAGCTTTCTTT.

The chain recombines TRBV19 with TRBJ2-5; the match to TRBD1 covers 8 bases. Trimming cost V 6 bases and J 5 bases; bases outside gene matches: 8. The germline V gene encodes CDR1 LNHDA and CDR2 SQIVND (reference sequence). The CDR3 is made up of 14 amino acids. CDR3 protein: CASSPRTGMETQYF. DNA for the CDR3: TGTGCCAGTAGCCCCCGGACAGGGATGGAGACCCAGTACTTC.

CDR3 sequence: CASSMSPAVDYGYTF. The CDR3 DNA is TGTGCCAGCAGCATGTCACCGGCGGTCGACTATGGCTACACCTTC. This chain uses TRBV9 with TRBJ1-2, with D hard to call. Germline assignment: CDR1 SGDLS and CDR2 YYNGEE. This CDR3 is 15 amino acids long. Trimming took off 4 bases at V and 3 bases at J, with 16 bases between the two ends.

The CDR3 protein is CASSHLRDYETQYF. CDR3 bases: TGCGCCAGCAGCCACCTCCGGGACTATGAGACCCAGTACTTC. The chain links TRBV4-1 to TRBJ2-5; 7 nucleotides align to TRBD2. V lost 3 bases to trimming and J lost 5 bases; unmatched junction nucleotides: 6. The CDR3 loop spans 14 amino acids. Germline-derived CDR1 and CDR2 are MGHRA and YSYEKL.

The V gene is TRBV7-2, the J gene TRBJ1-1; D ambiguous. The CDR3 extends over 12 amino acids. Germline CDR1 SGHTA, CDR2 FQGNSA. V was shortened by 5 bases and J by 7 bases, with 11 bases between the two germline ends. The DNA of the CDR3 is TGTGCCAGCAGCCTCGGACGTTTTGAAGCTTTCTTT. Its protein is CASSLGRFEAFF.

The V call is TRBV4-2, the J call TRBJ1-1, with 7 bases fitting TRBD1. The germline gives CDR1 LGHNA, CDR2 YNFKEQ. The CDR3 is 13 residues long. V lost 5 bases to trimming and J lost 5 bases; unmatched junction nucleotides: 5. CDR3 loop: CASSFNRGTEAFF. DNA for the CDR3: TGTGCCAGCAGCTTCAACAGGGGAACTGAAGCTTTCTTT.

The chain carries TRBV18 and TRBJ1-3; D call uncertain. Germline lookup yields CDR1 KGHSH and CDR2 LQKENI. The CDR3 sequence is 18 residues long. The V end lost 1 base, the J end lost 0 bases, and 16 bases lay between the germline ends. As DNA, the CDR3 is TGTGCCAGCTCACCACTGGCCAAGGCAGCCATCTCTGGAAACACCATATATTTT. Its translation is CASSPLAKAAISGNTIYF.

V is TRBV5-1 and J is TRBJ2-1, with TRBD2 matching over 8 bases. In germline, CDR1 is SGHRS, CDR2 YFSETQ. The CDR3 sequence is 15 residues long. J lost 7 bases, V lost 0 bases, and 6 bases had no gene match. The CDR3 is CASSLDSGGSNEQFF. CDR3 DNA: TGCGCCAGCAGCTTGGACAGCGGGGGATCTAATGAGCAGTTCTTC.

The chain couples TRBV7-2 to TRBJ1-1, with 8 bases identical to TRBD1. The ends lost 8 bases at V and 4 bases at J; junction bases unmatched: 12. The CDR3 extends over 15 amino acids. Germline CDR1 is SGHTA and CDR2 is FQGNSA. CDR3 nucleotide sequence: TGTGCCAGCGCGACACGGACAGGGTCCATCACTGAAGCTTTCTTT. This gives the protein CASATRTGSITEAFF.

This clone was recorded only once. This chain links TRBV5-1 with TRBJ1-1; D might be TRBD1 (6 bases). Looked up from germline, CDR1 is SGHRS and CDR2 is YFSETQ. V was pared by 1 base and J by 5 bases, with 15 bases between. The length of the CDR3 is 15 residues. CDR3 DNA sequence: TGCGCCAGCAGCTTGAGTCCGGGGGCGAAAACTGAAGCTTTCTTT. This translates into CASSLSPGAKTEAFF. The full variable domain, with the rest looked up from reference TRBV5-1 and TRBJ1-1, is KAGVTQTPRYLIKTRGQQVTLSCSPISGHRSVSWYQQTPGQGLQFLFEYFSETQRNKGNFPGRFSGRQFSNSRSEMNVSTLELGDSALYLCASSLSPGAKTEAFFGQGTRLTVV.

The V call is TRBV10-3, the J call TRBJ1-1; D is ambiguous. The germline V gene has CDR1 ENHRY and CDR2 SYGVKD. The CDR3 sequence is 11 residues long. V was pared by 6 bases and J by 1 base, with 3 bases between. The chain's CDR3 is CAIRSNTEAFF. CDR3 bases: TGTGCCATCAGGTCGAACACTGAAGCTTTCTTT.

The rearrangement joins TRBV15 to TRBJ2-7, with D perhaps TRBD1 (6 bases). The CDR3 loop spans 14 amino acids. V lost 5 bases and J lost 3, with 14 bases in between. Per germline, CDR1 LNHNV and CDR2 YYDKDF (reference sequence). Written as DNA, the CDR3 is TGTGCCACCAGCCATTACAGGGTCGGCTACGAGCAGTACTTC. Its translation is CATSHYRVGYEQYF.

CDR3 coding DNA: TGTGCCAGCAGCTTGCCCTTCACGGTGGAAGCAGGTGGCTACACCTTC. Protein product: CASSLPFTVEAGGYTF. This rearrangement joins TRBV5-6 to TRBJ1-2, with D uncertain. The CDR3 totals 16 residues. The V end lost 1 base, the J end lost 7 bases, and 20 bases lay between the germline ends. Germline loops: CDR1 SGHDT, CDR2 YYEEEE.

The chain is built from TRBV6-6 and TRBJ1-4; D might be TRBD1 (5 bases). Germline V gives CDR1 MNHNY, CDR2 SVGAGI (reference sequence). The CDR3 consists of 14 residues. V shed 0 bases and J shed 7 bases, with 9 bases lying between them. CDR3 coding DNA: TGTGCCAGCAGTTACTCCGGGGGTGCTGAAAAACTGTTTTTT. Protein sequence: CASSYSGGAEKLFF.

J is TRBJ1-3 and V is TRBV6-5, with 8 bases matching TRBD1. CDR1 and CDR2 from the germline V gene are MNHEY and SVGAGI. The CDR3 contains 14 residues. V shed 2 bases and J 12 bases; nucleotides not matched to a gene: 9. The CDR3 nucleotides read TGTGCCAGCAGTTACCTCACAGGGGGAGGGAGCATATATTTT. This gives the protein CASSYLTGGGSIYF.

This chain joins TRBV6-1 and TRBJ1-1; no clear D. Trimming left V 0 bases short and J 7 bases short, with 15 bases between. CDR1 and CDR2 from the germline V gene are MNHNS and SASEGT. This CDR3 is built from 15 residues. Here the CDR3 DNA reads TGTGCCAGCAGTGAAGCTAACGGGGAATGGGGTGAAGCTTTCTTT. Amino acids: CASSEANGEWGEAFF.

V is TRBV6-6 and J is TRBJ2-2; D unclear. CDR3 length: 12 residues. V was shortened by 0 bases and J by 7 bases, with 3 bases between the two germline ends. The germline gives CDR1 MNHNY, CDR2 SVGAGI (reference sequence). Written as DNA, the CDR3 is TGTGCCAGCAGTTACTCTGGCGGGGAGCTGTTTTTT. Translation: CASSYSGGELFF.

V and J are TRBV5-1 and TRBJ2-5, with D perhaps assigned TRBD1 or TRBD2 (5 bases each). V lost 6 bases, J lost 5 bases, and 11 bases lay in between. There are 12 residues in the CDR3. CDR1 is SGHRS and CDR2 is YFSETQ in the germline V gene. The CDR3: CASNEGLETQYF. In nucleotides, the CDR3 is TGCGCCAGCAACGAGGGGCTGGAGACCCAGTACTTC.

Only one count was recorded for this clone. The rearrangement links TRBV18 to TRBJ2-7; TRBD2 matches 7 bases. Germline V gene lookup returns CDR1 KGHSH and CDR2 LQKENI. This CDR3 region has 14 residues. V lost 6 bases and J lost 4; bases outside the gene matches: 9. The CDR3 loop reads CASSSEGEGYEQYF. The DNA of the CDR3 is TGTGCCAGCTCGTCGGAAGGGGAGGGATACGAGCAGTACTTC.

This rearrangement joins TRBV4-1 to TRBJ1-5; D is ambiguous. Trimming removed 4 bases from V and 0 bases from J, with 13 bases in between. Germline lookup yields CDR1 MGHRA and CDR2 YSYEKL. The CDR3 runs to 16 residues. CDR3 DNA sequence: TGCGCCAGCAGCCCGGAGGCCAGATATAGCAATCAGCCCCAGCATTTT. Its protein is CASSPEARYSNQPQHF.

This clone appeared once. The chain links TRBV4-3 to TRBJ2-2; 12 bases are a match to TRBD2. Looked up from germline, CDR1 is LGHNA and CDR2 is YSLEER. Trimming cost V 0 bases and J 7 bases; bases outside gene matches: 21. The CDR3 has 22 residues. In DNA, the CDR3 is TGCGCCAGCAGCCAAGATCTACCCTCCCCCTCTAGCGGGGGGGCCAGGGTCGGGGAGCTGTTTTTT. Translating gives CASSQDLPSPSSGGARVGELFF.

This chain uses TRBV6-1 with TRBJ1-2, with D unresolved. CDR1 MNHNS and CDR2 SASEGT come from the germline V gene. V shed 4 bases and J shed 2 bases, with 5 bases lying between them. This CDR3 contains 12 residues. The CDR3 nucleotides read TGTGCCAGCAGTGCCGACAACTATGGCTACACCTTC. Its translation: CASSADNYGYTF.

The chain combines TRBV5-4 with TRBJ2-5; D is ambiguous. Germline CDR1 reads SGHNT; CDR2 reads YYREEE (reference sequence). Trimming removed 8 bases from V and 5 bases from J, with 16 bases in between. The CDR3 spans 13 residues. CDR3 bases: TGTGCCAGTTCCTCATATACACGGGAGACCCAGTACTTC. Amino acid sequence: CASSSYTRETQYF. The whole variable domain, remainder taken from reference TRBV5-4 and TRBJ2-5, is ETGVTQSPTHLIKTRGQQVTLRCSSQSGHNTVSWYQQALGQGPQFIFQYYREEENGRGNFPPRFSGLQFPNYSSELNVNALELDDSALYLCASSSYTRETQYFGPGTRLLVL.

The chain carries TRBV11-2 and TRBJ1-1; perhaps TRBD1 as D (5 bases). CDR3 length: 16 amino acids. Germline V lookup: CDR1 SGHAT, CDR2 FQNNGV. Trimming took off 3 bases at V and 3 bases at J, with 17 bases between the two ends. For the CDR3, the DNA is TGTGCCAGCAGCTTTATCATTGGGGCGAGAGACACTGAAGCTTTCTTT. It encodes CASSFIIGARDTEAFF.

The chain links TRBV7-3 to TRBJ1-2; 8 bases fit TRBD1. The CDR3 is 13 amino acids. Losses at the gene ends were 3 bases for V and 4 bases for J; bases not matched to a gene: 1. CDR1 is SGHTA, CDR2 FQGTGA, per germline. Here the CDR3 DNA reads TGTGCCAGCAGCTTCGGACAGGGCTATGGCTACACCTTC. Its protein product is CASSFGQGYGYTF.

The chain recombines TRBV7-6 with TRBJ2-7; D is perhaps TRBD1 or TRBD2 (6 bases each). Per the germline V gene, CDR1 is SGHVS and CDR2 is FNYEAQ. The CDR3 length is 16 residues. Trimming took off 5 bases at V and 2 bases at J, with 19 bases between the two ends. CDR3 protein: CASSPGAGAGTYEQYF. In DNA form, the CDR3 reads TGTGCCAGCAGCCCGGGGGCAGGAGCGGGTACCTACGAGCAGTACTTC. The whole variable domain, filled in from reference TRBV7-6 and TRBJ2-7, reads GAGVSQSPRYKVTKRGQDVALRCDPISGHVSLYWYRQALGQGPEFLTYFNYEAQQDKSGLPNDRFSAERPEGSISTLTIQRTEQRDSAMYRCASSPGAGAGTYEQYFGPGTRLTVT.

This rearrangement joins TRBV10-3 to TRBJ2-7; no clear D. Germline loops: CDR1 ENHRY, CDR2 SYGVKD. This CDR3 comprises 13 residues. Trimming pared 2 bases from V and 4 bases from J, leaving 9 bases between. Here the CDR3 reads CAISEGLPYEQYF. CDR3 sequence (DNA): TGTGCCATCAGTGAGGGCCTACCTTACGAGCAGTACTTC.

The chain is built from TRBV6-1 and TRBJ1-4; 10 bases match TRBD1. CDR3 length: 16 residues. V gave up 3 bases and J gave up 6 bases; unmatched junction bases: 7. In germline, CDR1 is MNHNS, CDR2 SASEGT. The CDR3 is CASSELWGTGDEKLFF. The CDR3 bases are TGTGCCAGCAGTGAGTTGTGGGGGACAGGGGATGAAAAACTGTTTTTT.

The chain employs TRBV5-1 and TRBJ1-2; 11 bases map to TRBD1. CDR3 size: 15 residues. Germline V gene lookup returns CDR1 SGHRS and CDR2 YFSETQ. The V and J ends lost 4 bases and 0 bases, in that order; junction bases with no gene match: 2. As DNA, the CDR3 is TGCGCCAGCAGCAAGGGACAGGGGGCTAACTATGGCTACACCTTC. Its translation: CASSKGQGANYGYTF.

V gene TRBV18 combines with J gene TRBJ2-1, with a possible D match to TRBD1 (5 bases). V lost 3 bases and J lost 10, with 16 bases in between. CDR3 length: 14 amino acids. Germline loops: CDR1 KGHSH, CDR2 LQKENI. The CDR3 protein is CASSPRQGTGEQFF. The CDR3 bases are TGTGCCAGCTCACCTCGGCAGGGTACCGGAGAGCAGTTCTTC.